This T cell receptor beta chain was documented in a study of T and B cells in COVID-19 patients. TRB was amplified from approximately 250-500 ng of blood genomic DNA. The CDR3 runs 14 residues. V lost 4 bases and J lost 2, with 11 bases in between. CDR1 MNHNS and CDR2 SASEGT come from the germline V gene. This clonotype is medium-sized in the sample. TRB rearrangements were amplified by multiplex PCR with BIOMED2 TRB-A/B primers. TCRdb passed the multiplex PCR reads through MiXCR, listing each CDR3 protein once. This table holds some 8,400 distinct CDR3 sequences, about 23% found once. Sequenced: blood. The TCR comes from a human donor who had recovered from COVID-19. The genes are TRBV6-1 and TRBJ2-5, with D perhaps given as TRBD1 or TRBD2 (6 bases each). The CDR3 DNA reads TGTGCCAGCAGTGGCCTAGGGGGGCAAGAGACCCAGTACTTC. It encodes CASSGLGGQETQYF.